The rows below give T cell receptor beta chains drawn from one sample of a study of blood T cell repertoires in COVID-19. Generated by immunoSEQ multiplex PCR, the TCRdb table keeps only in-frame clones and is missing some. This sample has roughly 200,000 clones, with around 76% found just once. The source material was peripheral blood. The receptor set was obtained from a woman between 50 and 59 years old with active or convalescent COVID-19. CDR3s include the opening cysteine and the closing phenylalanine or tryptophan. The D gene is left open where the match is weak. Not every row has a clone size; where given, it reads once, few, many or a size class.

DNA | CDR3 | size | J | D | V
TGTGCCAGCAGTTACCTGGGGACTGGGAATGAAGCTTTCTTT | CASSYLGTGNEAFF | NA | TRBJ1-1 | NA | TRBV6-2/TRBV6-3
TGTGCCAGCAGACCTCGAGGTAGTAACGGCGGCTACACCTTC | CASRPRGSNGGYTF | NA | TRBJ1-2 | NA | TRBV6-5
TGTGCCAGCAGTTACGGGGCCAGCGGGGCAAGCACAGATACGCAGTATTTT | CASSYGASGASTDTQYF | NA | TRBJ2-3 | TRBD2 | TRBV6-2/TRBV6-3
TGCGCCAGCAGCCAAGAACGGAGGTCAATATATGGCTACACCTTC | CASSQERRSIYGYTF | NA | TRBJ1-2 | NA | TRBV4-3
TGCGCCAGCAGCCAATACGTGGCAGGGGGCACCGGGGAGCTGTTTTTT | CASSQYVAGGTGELFF | NA | TRBJ2-2 | TRBD1 | TRBV4-3
TGTGCCAGTAGTATACAGGGGGAAGCTAACTATGGCTACACCTTC | CASSIQGEANYGYTF | once | TRBJ1-2 | TRBD1 | TRBV19
TGCGCCAGCAGCCGCGACCTTCAGGGAAACACTGAAGCTTTCTTT | CASSRDLQGNTEAFF | NA | TRBJ1-1 | NA | TRBV4-3
TGTGCCAGCAGCCCCCGGGGGGTGAACACTGAAGCTTTCTTT | CASSPRGVNTEAFF | NA | TRBJ1-1 | NA | TRBV7-2
TGTGCCAGCAGTATGGCTCGGAACACTGAAGCTTTCTTT | CASSMARNTEAFF | NA | TRBJ1-1 | NA | TRBV6-4
TGTGCCAGCAGCCAAGATGGGGGGGGATACAATGAGCAGTTCTTC | CASSQDGGGYNEQFF | NA | TRBJ2-1 | TRBD2 | TRBV4-2
TGTGCCAGCTCACCACCGTTTGGCAGGGGCTCCGAGCAGTTCTTC | CASSPPFGRGSEQFF | few | TRBJ2-1 | NA | TRBV18
TGTGCCTGGAGTGTAGCTGTAGGGGGCCAGCCCCAGCATTTT | CAWSVAVGGQPQHF | NA | TRBJ1-5 | TRBD1 | TRBV30
TGTGCCAGCAGGGGCCAGGGATACGAGCAGTACTTC | CASRGQGYEQYF | NA | TRBJ2-7 | NA | TRBV6-5
TGCGCCAGCAGTCAAAAGCCCACAGGGGGAAGGACCGGGGAGCTGTTTTTT | CASSQKPTGGRTGELFF | NA | TRBJ2-2 | TRBD1 | TRBV23-1
TGTGCCAGCAGTTTACGAGGGCCGCAAGGTGGAAACACCATATATTTT | CASSLRGPQGGNTIYF | NA | TRBJ1-3 | NA | TRBV27
TGCAGCGTCTCGGACAGGCTGTACACTGAAGCTTTCTTT | CSVSDRLYTEAFF | NA | TRBJ1-1 | TRBD1 | TRBV29-1